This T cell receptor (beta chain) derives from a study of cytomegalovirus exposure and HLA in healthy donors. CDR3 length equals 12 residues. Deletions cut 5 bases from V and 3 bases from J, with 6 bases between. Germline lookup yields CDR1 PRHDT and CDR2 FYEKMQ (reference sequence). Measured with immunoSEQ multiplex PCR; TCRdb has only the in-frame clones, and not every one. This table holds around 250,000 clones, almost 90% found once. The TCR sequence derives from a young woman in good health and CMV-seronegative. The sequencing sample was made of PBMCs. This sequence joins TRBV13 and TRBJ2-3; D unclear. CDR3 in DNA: TGTGCCAGCAGCCTCGGGACAGATACGCAGTATTTT. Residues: CASSLGTDTQYF.